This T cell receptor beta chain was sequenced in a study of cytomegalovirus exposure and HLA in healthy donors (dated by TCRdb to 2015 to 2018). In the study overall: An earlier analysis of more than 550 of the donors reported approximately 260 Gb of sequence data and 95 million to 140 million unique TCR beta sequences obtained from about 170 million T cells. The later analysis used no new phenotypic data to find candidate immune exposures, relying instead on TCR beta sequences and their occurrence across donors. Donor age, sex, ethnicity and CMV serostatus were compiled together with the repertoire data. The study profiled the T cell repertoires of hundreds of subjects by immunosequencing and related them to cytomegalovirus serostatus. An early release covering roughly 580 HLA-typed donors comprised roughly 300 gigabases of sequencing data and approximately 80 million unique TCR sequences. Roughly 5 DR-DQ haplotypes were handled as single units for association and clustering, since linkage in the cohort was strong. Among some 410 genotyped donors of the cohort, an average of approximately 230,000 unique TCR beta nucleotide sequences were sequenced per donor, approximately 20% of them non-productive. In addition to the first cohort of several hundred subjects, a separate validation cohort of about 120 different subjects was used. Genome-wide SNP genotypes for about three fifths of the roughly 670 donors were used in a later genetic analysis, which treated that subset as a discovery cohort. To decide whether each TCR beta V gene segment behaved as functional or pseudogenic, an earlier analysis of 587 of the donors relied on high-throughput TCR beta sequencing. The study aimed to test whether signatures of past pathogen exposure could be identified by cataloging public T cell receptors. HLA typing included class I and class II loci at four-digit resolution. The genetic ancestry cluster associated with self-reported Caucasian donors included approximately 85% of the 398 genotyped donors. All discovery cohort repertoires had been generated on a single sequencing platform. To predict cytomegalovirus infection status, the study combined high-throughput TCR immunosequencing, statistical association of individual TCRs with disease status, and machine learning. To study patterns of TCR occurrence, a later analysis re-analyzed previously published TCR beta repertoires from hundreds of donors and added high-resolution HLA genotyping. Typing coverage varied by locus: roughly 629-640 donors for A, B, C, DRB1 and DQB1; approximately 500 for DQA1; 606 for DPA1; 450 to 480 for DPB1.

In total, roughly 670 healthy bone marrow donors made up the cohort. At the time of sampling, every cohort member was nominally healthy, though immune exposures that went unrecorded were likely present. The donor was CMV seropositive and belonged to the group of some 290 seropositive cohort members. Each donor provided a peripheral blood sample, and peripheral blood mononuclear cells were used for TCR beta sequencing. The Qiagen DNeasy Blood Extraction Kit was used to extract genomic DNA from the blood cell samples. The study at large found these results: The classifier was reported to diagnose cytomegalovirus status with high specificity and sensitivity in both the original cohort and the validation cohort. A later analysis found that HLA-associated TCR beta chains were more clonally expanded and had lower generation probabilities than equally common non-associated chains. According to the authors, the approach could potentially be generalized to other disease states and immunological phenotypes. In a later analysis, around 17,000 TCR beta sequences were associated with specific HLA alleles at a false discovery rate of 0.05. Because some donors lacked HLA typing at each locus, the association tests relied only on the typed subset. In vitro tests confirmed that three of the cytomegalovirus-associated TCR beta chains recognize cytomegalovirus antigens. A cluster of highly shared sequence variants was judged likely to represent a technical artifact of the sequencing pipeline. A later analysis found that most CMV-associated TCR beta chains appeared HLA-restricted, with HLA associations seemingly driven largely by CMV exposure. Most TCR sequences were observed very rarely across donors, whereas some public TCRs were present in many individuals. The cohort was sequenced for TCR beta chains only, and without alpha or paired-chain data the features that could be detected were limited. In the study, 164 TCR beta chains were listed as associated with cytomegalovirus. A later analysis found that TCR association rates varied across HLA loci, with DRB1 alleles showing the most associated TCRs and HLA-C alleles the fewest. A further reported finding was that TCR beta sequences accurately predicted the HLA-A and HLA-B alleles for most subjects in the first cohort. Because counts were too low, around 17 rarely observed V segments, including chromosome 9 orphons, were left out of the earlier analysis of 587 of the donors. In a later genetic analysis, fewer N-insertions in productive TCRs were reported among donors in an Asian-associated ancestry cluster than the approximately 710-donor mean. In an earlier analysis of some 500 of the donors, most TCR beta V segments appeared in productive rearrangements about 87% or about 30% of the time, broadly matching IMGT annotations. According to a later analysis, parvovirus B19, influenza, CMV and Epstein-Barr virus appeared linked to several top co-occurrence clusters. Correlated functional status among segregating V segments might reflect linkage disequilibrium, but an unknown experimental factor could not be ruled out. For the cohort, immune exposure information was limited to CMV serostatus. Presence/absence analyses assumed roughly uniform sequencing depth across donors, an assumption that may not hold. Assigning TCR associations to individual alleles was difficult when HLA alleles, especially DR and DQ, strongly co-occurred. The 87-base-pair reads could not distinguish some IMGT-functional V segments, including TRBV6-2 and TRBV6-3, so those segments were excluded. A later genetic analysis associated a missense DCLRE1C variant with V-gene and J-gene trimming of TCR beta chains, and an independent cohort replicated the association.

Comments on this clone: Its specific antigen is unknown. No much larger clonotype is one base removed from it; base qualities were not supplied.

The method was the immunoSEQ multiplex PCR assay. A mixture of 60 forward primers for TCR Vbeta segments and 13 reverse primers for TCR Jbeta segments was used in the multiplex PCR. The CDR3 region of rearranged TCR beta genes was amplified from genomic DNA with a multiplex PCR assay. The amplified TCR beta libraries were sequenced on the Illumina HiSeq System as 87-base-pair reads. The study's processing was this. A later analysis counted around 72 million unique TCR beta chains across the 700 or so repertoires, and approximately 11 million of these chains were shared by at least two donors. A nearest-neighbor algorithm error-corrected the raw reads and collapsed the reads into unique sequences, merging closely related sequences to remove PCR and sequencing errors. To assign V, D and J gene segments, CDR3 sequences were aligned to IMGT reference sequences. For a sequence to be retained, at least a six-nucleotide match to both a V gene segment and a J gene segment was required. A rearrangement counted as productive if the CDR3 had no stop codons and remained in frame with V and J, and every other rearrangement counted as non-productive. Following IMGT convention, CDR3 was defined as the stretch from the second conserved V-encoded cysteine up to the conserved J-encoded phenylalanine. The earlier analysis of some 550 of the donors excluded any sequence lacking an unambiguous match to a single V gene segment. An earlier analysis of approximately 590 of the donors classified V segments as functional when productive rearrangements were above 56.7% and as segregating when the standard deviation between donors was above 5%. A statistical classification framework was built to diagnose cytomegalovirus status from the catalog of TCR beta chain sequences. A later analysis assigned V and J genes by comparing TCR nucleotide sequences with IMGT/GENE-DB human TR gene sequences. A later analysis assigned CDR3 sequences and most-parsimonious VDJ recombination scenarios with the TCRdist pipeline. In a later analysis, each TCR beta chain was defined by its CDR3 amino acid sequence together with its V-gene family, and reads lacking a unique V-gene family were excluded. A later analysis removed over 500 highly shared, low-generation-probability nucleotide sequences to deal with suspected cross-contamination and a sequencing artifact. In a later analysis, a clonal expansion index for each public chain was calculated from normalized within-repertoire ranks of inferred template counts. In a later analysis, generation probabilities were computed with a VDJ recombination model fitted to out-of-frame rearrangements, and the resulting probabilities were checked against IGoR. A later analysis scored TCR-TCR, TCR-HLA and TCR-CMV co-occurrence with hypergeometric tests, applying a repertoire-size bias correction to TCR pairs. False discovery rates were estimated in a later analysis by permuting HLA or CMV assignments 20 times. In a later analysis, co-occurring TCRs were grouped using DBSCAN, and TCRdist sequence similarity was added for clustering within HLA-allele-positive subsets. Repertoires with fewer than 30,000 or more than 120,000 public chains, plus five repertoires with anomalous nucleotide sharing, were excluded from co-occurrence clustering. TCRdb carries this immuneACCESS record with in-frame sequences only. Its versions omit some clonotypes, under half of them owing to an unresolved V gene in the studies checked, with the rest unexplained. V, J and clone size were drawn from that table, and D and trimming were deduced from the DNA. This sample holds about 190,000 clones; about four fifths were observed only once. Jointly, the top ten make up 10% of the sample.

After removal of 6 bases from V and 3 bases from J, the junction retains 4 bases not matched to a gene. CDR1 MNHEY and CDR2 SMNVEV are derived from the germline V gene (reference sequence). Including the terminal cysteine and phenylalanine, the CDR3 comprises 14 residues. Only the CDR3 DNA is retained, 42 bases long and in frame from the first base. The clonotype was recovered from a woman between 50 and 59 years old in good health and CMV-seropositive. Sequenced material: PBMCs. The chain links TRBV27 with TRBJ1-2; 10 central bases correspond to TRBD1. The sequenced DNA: TGTGCCAGCAGGGGGACAGGGGTGGACTATGGCTACACCTTC. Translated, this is CASRGTGVDYGYTF.